This T cell receptor (beta chain) was retrieved from a study of T cell responses to AZD1222 COVID-19 vaccine (dated by TCRdb to about 2021). For the study in its entirety: AZD1222 recipients given second doses at about 4 weeks or at about 12 weeks were pooled, since spike-specific TCR depth and breadth were not found to differ between the two schedules. TCR sequencing was performed for 230 to 250 trial participants, of whom 200 to 210 were given two doses of AZD1222 and approximately 25 were given two doses of MenACWY control vaccine. Trial participants were enrolled by age into subgroups of 18-55, 56-69 and 70-plus years, and around 140, 26 and 57 TCR-sequenced participants, respectively, were included in these subgroups. The study at large found these results: Reportedly, almost half of the unique spike-specific TCRs recognized epitopes lying outside the regions that are mutated in the B.1.351 and B.1.1.7 variants. The 56-69-year group was small, and its depth increase did not reach significance, likely because of low power. Because no day 14 peak-response samples were available, the repertoires could be characterized only after the peak T cell response. The whole spike protein was spanned by vaccine-associated CD4 TCRs, and dominant responses were seen in regions 160-218 and 743-854. Participants were mostly white British and included more females than males, and it was suggested by the authors that clonal diversity may have been underestimated. Spike-specific TCR breadth and depth rose significantly after two AZD1222 doses compared with day 0 and with MenACWY recipients. Conclusions about previously exposed vaccinees are limited, since just six AZD1222 recipients were seropositive for SARS-CoV-2 at baseline.

The CDR3 regions of human TCRbeta chains were analyzed by immunosequencing. On the authors' methods: Repertoire TCRs were matched against a reference library of SARS-CoV-2-specific TCRs generated with the MIRA antigen-specificity platform. Breadth was defined as the fraction of unique TCRs that were SARS-CoV-2-associated. Depth was defined as the fraction of total T cells that were SARS-CoV-2-associated. Using the MIRA data, each spike-specific TCR was assigned both to the spike region to which the TCR was reactive and to a CD4 or CD8 class. Log10-transformed breadth and depth values were compared by one-way ANOVA with Sidak's multiple comparisons tests. The table was pulled from immuneACCESS by TCRdb, which kept in-frame rearrangements only. Such tables lose some clones; where checked, under half of the loss comes from unresolved V genes, and the rest has no known cause. The V and J calls and the clone size are those of that table, but D and trimming were determined from the DNA. The sample records under 150,000 clones, over 80% of which are singletons. The ten largest clonotypes hold about 1.1% of the sample.

Turning to this clone: Its antigen is not yet known. Per-nucleotide qualities are absent, and no much larger clonotype sits a single base away.

The time point label on this specimen signifies: baseline before first vaccination. Vaccinee samples came from UK trials COV001 and COV002, including a single-blind randomized controlled phase 2/3 trial of AZD1222 (ChAdOx1 nCoV-19) in healthy adults. For TCRbeta chain sequencing, PBMC samples from trial participants were taken at day 0 and at day 28 after the second dose. The source material was peripheral blood, sampled on day 0 of AZD1222 vaccination. The receptor comes from an adult in good health.

The DNA sequence follows: TGTGCCAGCAGCCAAAGTCTCGGGGCTCGGGAGACCCAGTACTTC. Its amino acids are CASSQSLGARETQYF. The rearrangement joined TRBV3-1 (or the pseudogene TRBV3-2) to TRBJ2-5; the D call is possibly TRBD1 or TRBD2, each sharing 5 bases. CDR1 and CDR2 were assigned from the germline V gene (reference sequence) as LGHDT and YNNKEL. The CDR3 runs 15 amino acids, cysteine and phenylalanine included. Left in the record is the CDR3 DNA by itself, 45 bases read in frame from the first base. V is shortened by 2 bases, J by 5 bases, and the region joining them spans 15 bases.